This TCR beta chain was sequenced during a study of cytomegalovirus exposure and HLA in healthy donors. The V end lost 4 bases, the J end lost 5 bases, and 18 bases lay between the germline ends. CDR1 and CDR2 (germline): SGDLS, YYNGEE. The CDR3 spans 15 residues. Study observations and caveats: According to a subsequent analysis, TCR clusters from the first cohort were inclined to appear together in the 120 validation repertoires. Most TCRs appeared rarely, but some public TCRs recurred in many donors. Among TCR beta chains, those listed as cytomegalovirus-associated numbered under 200.

The table came from immunoSEQ multiplex PCR; TCRdb's copy has only in-frame clones and leaves some out. This sample has 100,000 to 120,000 clones; about 85% occur once, and the top ten carry 3%. Turning to this clone: Its antigen is still unknown.

Sequenced material: PBMCs. The rearrangement uses TRBV9 and TRBJ2-5, with TRBD2 as a possible D gene (6 bases). This receptor was obtained from a woman aged 18-29 years in good health and CMV-seronegative. The CDR3 loop is CASSRSPGGRETQYF. Here the CDR3 DNA reads TGTGCCAGCAGCAGAAGCCCCGGAGGGAGGGAGACCCAGTACTTC.